This section outlines one T cell receptor beta chain sequence together with its context. Its antigen is unknown. TCRdb called the 5' RACE reads again in MiXCR, with one record for every CDR3 protein. Found here are about 340,000 distinct CDR3 sequences, 10% to 15% of them singletons; the top ten hold 20% to 25%. The data are from a study of T-cell memory formation after mild COVID-19. Looking at the study overall: Across donors, TCR clusters were largely donor specific.

This CDR3 region has 15 residues. Germline V gene data show CDR1 as KGHSH and CDR2 as LQKENI. Findings and limits, study-wide: CD4+ clones that contracted lay mainly in CM and EM; CD8+ ones lay in EMRA. There were some responding clones in pre-infection memory, which suggested that cross-reactive memory had joined. Still unconfirmed is whether the second-wave clones peaking on day 37 recognized SARS-CoV-2.

The chain joins TRBV18 to TRBJ1-5; perhaps D is TRBD1 or TRBD2 (6 bases each). The tail of the sequence fits TRBJ2-3 better, so the J call may be wrong. The TCR originated in a man aged 18 to 30 who had mild COVID-19 (a few samples of this study predate the infection). Cell type and time point are not known. Sequenced: PBMCs or a T cell subset sorted from them (not recorded which). The CDR3 DNA reads TGTGCCAGCTCACCTCCGGGGGCCTCTAATCAGCCCCAGTATTTT. Translating gives CASSPPGASNQPQYF.